Listed below are T cell receptor beta chains from one sample, sequenced in a study of blood T cell repertoires in COVID-19. Libraries were prepared by immunoSEQ multiplex PCR; TCRdb keeps only in-frame clonotypes and omits some of them. The sample gives more than 75,000 clones, roughly 84% of which show up once; about 10% is in the top ten. Sequenced material: peripheral blood. The receptors derive from a human donor in a cohort sampled during active COVID-19. Both conserved end residues are part of each CDR3. A D gene is named only where the DNA matches it firmly. Some rows mark clone size as missing; the rest say once, few, many or name a class of expanded clone.

j_call clone_size v_call d_call cdr3_aa cdr3_nt
TRBJ1-5 NA TRBV6-5 NA CASRRQENQPQHF TGTGCCAGCAGGCGACAGGAAAATCAGCCCCAGCATTTT
TRBJ2-7 NA TRBV18 TRBD1 CASSSIRTGWAYEQYF TGTGCCAGCTCATCCATCCGGACAGGGTGGGCCTACGAGCAGTACTTC
TRBJ2-5 NA TRBV3-1/TRBV3-2 NA CASSLGLTMKETQYF TGTGCCAGCAGCCTGGGACTGACGATGAAGGAGACCCAGTACTTC
TRBJ1-2 NA TRBV4-1 TRBD1 CASSTRQGGDYGYTF TGCGCCAGCAGCACTCGACAGGGGGGGGACTATGGCTACACCTTC
TRBJ2-6 NA TRBV19 TRBD1 CASSRTGGTTISGANVLTF TGTGCCAGTAGTAGAACAGGGGGGACAACTATCTCTGGGGCCAACGTCCTGACTTTC
TRBJ1-5 NA TRBV19 TRBD1 CASQDRGNQPQHF TGTGCCAGTCAGGACAGGGGGAATCAGCCCCAGCATTTT
TRBJ1-1 NA TRBV28 NA CASSLELNTEAFF TGTGCCAGCAGTTTGGAACTAAACACTGAAGCTTTCTTT
TRBJ2-5 once TRBV15 TRBD1 CATKNQGTGVETQYF TGTGCCACCAAAAATCAGGGAACAGGGGTCGAGACCCAGTACTTC
TRBJ2-1 NA TRBV6-4 TRBD2 CASSVRAGGLGNEQFF TGTGCCAGCAGCGTACGAGCGGGAGGTCTCGGAAATGAGCAGTTCTTC
TRBJ1-2 NA TRBV2 NA CASSEVFAAGSLF NA
TRBJ2-7 NA TRBV5-6 TRBD1 CASSPGQPYEQYF TGTGCCAGCAGCCCGGGACAGCCCTACGAGCAGTACTTC
TRBJ2-7 NA TRBV29-1 NA CSVLRVGNEQYF TGCAGCGTTCTCAGGGTTGGCAACGAGCAGTACTTC
TRBJ2-1 NA TRBV27 TRBD2 CASSPGLALSYNEQFF TGTGCCAGCAGTCCGGGACTAGCGCTTTCTTACAATGAGCAGTTCTTC
TRBJ1-5 NA TRBV7-2 NA CASQKNSNQPQHF TGTGCCAGCCAGAAAAATAGCAATCAGCCCCAGCATTTT
TRBJ2-1 NA TRBV18 TRBD2 CASSPRGGGAGYNEQFF TGTGCCAGCTCACCACGTGGCGGGGGGGCTGGTTACAATGAGCAGTTCTTC
TRBJ2-3 once TRBV19 TRBD2 CASSISPGTSGSYPDTQYF TGTGCCAGTAGTATCAGTCCCGGGACTAGCGGGAGTTACCCAGATACGCAGTATTTT
TRBJ1-2 once TRBV25-1 NA CASSEYGRGNYGYTF TGTGCCAGCAGTGAATACGGGAGGGGAAACTATGGCTACACCTTC